The 17 T cell receptor beta chains listed next were all sequenced from one sample in a study of blood T cell repertoires in COVID-19. Clones were sequenced by immunoSEQ multiplex PCR, and TCRdb holds only the in-frame ones, with some missing. The sample carries 250,000 to 350,000 clones, roughly 90% recorded once. Sample: peripheral blood. These receptor sequences come from a woman aged 25 to 39 with active or convalescent COVID-19.

V gene TRBV5-1 combines with J gene TRBJ2-1, with TRBD1 matching over 11 bases. This CDR3 has 16 residues. J gave up 5 bases and V 3 bases, and 7 bases lay outside the gene matches. Germline lookup yields CDR1 SGHRS and CDR2 YFSETQ. CDR3 coding DNA: TGCGCCAGCAGCTCCCAGGGGACAGGGGGTGACAATGAGCAGTTCTTC. Amino acid sequence: CASSSQGTGGDNEQFF.

This clone came up once. This sequence joins TRBV28 and TRBJ2-7, with D perhaps matching TRBD1 (6 bases). The V end was cut by 7 bases, the J end by 1 base, with 17 bases between. Looked up from germline, CDR1 is MDHEN and CDR2 is SYDVKM. This CDR3 spans 15 amino acids. CDR3 loop: CASTRGAGASYEQYF. The CDR3 DNA sequence: TGTGCCAGCACCCGGGGAGCAGGGGCATCCTACGAGCAGTACTTC. Full variable domain (missing parts from reference TRBV28 and TRBJ2-7): DVKVTQSSRYLVKRTGEKVFLECVQDMDHENMFWYRQDPGLGLRLIYFSYDVKMKEKGDIPEGYSVSREKKERFSLILESASTNQTSMYLCASTRGAGASYEQYFGPGTRLTVT.

J is TRBJ1-5 and V is TRBV7-8, with 7 bases matching TRBD1. CDR1 SGHVS and CDR2 FQNEAQ come from the germline V gene. This CDR3 region has 16 residues. Trimming removed 4 bases from V and 7 bases from J; junction bases left unmatched: 13. CDR3 DNA: TGTGCCAGCAGCTCAGCTACAGGGGCTTGGGGGCAGCCCCAGCATTTT. Protein sequence: CASSSATGAWGQPQHF.

This clone was counted a single time. This chain joins TRBV28 and TRBJ2-3; 7 bases are shared with TRBD2. The V gene end was trimmed by 7 bases and the J gene end by 1 base; junction bases not matched to a gene: 2. This CDR3 is built from 13 residues. Germline assignment: CDR1 MDHEN and CDR2 SYDVKM. CDR3 protein: CASTAGGTDTQYF. The DNA of the CDR3 is TGTGCCAGCACGGCGGGGGGCACAGATACGCAGTATTTT.

The chain joins TRBV9 to TRBJ2-1; D unclear. CDR1 is SGDLS, CDR2 YYNGEE, per germline. V was pared by 0 bases and J by 5 bases, with 18 bases between. This CDR3 is 17 amino acids long. The CDR3 DNA follows: TGTGCCAGCAGCGTAGCTACTCGGGTAGGCGGTCACAATGAGCAGTTCTTC. This sequence encodes CASSVATRVGGHNEQFF.

This clone appeared a few times. CDR3 in DNA: TGTGCCAGCAGCCAACGGTCGTCCGAGCAGTACTTC. This translates into CASSQRSSEQYF. This chain joins TRBV3-1 (or the pseudogene TRBV3-2) and TRBJ2-7; D unresolved. The germline V gene has CDR1 LGHDT and CDR2 YNNKEL (reference sequence). The CDR3 has 12 residues. V shed 2 bases and J shed 6 bases, with 8 bases lying between them.

This clone has just a few counts. The genes are TRBV5-1 and TRBJ1-2; TRBD1 aligns across 8 bases. V gave up 1 base and J gave up 8 bases; unmatched junction bases: 10. Germline V CDR1 and CDR2: SGHRS, YFSETQ. CDR3 length: 15 residues. The CDR3 DNA follows: TGCGCCAGCAGCTTGTCGCAGGGGGCGATTCGGGGCTACACCTTC. Protein product: CASSLSQGAIRGYTF. The variable domain in full, completed from reference TRBV5-1 and TRBJ1-2, reads KAGVTQTPRYLIKTRGQQVTLSCSPISGHRSVSWYQQTPGQGLQFLFEYFSETQRNKGNFPGRFSGRQFSNSRSEMNVSTLELGDSALYLCASSLSQGAIRGYTFGSGTRLTVV.

V gene TRBV19 combines with J gene TRBJ2-2; D might be TRBD2 (5 bases). The V end was cut by 3 bases, the J end by 5 bases, with 13 bases between. CDR3 length: 15 residues. Germline lookup yields CDR1 LNHDA and CDR2 SQIVND (reference sequence). In nucleotides, the CDR3 is TGTGCCAGTAGTATCTCTCCGGGATGGACCGGGGAGCTGTTTTTT. It translates to CASSISPGWTGELFF.

This clone has just one count. The genes are TRBV7-9 and TRBJ2-3, with D maybe TRBD2 (6 bases). V was shortened by 6 bases and J by 6 bases, with 16 bases between the two germline ends. This CDR3 spans 14 amino acids. Looked up from germline, CDR1 is SEHNR and CDR2 is FQNEAQ (reference sequence). The CDR3: CASSAMGGGDTQYF. Written as DNA, the CDR3 is TGTGCCAGCAGTGCGATGGGGGGTGGGGATACGCAGTATTTT.

V is TRBV7-9 and J is TRBJ1-2, with D hard to call. CDR1 is SEHNR and CDR2 is FQNEAQ in the germline V gene (reference sequence). The length of the CDR3 is 16 residues. With 0 bases removed from V and 0 bases from J, the gap between germline ends came to 11 bases. DNA for the CDR3: TGTGCCAGCAGCTTAGCGTCAACAGTAGCTAACTATGGCTACACCTTC. This gives the protein CASSLASTVANYGYTF.

The J gene is TRBJ1-2, the V gene TRBV6-5; 11 bases match TRBD1. Germline CDR1 MNHEY, CDR2 SVGAGI. After removal of 6 bases from V and 6 bases from J, the junction contained 3 bases not matched to a gene. The CDR3 runs to 13 residues. The CDR3 region has the DNA TGTGCCAGCAGCTGGGACAGGGGGGATGGCTACACCTTC. As protein: CASSWDRGDGYTF.

The V and J genes are TRBV7-6 and TRBJ2-3, with 8 bases aligning to TRBD1. The CDR3 runs to 16 residues. Looked up from germline, CDR1 is SGHVS and CDR2 is FNYEAQ. The V gene end was trimmed by 1 base and the J gene end by 2 bases; junction bases not matched to a gene: 5. The CDR3 region is CASSLEGTGLTDTQYF. CDR3 bases: TGTGCCAGCAGCTTAGAAGGGACAGGACTCACAGATACGCAGTATTTT.

The chain employs TRBV9 and TRBJ2-1; D might be TRBD1 (6 bases). The CDR3 loop spans 13 amino acids. Germline V gene lookup returns CDR1 SGDLS and CDR2 YYNGEE. Between the trimmed V and J ends, which lost 4 bases and 6 bases, there was a span of 11 bases. CDR3 coding DNA: TGTGCCAGCAGCCCACAGGGTATCAATGAGCAGTTCTTC. This codes for CASSPQGINEQFF.

V and J are TRBV6-1 and TRBJ2-7; maybe TRBD1 (5 bases). The germline gives CDR1 MNHNS, CDR2 SASEGT. The CDR3 has 13 amino acids. V lost 3 bases to trimming and J lost 5 bases, with 11 bases between them. This CDR3 reads CASSDRVQNEQYF. For the CDR3, the DNA is TGTGCCAGCAGTGACAGGGTGCAAAACGAGCAGTACTTC.

This chain connects TRBV5-1 to TRBJ1-1; 8 nucleotides line up with TRBD1. The CDR3 is made up of 15 amino acids. Losses at the gene ends were 0 bases for V and 3 bases for J; bases not matched to a gene: 4. Germline-derived CDR1 and CDR2 are SGHRS and YFSETQ. The CDR3 DNA sequence: TGCGCCAGCAGCTTGGGACAGGGGTGGGACACTGAAGCTTTCTTT. It specifies CASSLGQGWDTEAFF.

V gene TRBV3-1 (or the pseudogene TRBV3-2) combines with J gene TRBJ2-1; 11 bases are a match to TRBD2. Germline CDR1 and CDR2: LGHDT and YNNKEL (reference sequence). The CDR3 is 15 residues long. After removal of 4 bases from V and 9 bases from J, the junction contained 8 bases not matched to a gene. CDR3 nucleotide sequence: TGTGCCAGCAGCCCTAGCGGGGGGCCGGGAAGTGAGCAGTTCTTC. Translating it yields CASSPSGGPGSEQFF.

The chain combines TRBV6-2 or TRBV6-3 with TRBJ2-6; 8 bases are a match to TRBD2. The germline gives CDR1 MNHEY, CDR2 SVGEGT. This CDR3 is 16 amino acids long. V dropped 11 bases and J dropped 4; count of bases not matched to a gene: 13. This chain's CDR3 is CAPSFRGGAGANVLTF. CDR3 DNA sequence: TGTGCCCCCAGTTTTCGGGGGGGGGCCGGGGCCAACGTCCTGACTTTC.